The present T cell receptor (beta chain) was sequenced within a study of spatial heterogeneity in lung cancer. Turning to the study itself: Alpha-chain detections were consistently fewer than beta-chain detections among the sequences.

This clonotype was seen more than once but under ten times. Its antigen remains unknown. Findings of the study overall: Blood carried ubiquitous expanded tumor TCRs more at resection than follow-up.

V was cut by 5 bases and J by 5 bases, with 23 bases left in between. CDR3 length equals 17 residues. Germline CDR1 reads LNHDA; CDR2 reads SQIVND (reference sequence). Time point described: sample taken at primary tumor resection. No cell sorting; template was whole RNA from tumor, lung tissue or PBMC. The cohort: some 70 early-stage, untreated non-small cell lung cancer patients. A unique molecular identifier was attached to every TCR cDNA molecule. Each CDR3 protein gets one entry after TCRdb re-called the 5' RACE reads with MiXCR. This table holds almost 75,000 distinct CDR3 sequences, approximately 12% found once.

This specimen consisted of PBMCs, obtained at surgery. The origin of this receptor is a male donor with early-stage non-small cell lung cancer. J is TRBJ2-3 and V is TRBV19; D possibly corresponds to TRBD2 (6 bases). CDR3 DNA sequence: TGTGCCAGTAGTCTCTCGGAGGGCGGGGTTGGGGGAGATACGCAGTATTTT. Protein sequence: CASSLSEGGVGGDTQYF. The full variable domain, rest sourced from reference TRBV19 and TRBJ2-3, is DGGITQSPKYLFRKEGQNVTLSCEQNLNHDAMYWYRQDPGQGLRLIYYSQIVNDFQKGDIAEGYSVSREKKESFPLTVTSAQKNPTAFYLCASSLSEGGVGGDTQYFGPGTRLTVL.